This TCR beta chain is from a study of CD8+ T cells in alopecia areata. cDNA reverse transcribed from extracted RNA served as the sequencing template. This table comes from immunoSEQ multiplex PCR, and its TCRdb copy is limited to in-frame clones, with some not included. The repertoire consists of approximately 2,100 clones, none detected only once. At least ten counts were recorded for this clone. Its antigen remains unidentified. Gene names are mouse gene names. As to time point: mouse skin 3 weeks after grafting. Mouse recipients provided skin biopsies at grafting and 3 and 6 weeks later. Study results and caveats: Normal scalp showed lower clonality than lesional scalp, especially alopecia totalis/universalis.

The sequencing here drew on skin, taken at week 3. The TCR originated in a C3H/HeJ mouse with alopecia areata. The strain bears MHC haplotype H2-k.

The CDR3 loop is CASVGGSYAEQFF. CDR3 DNA, as far as it was read: TGTGCCAGCGTGGGGGGGTCCTATGCT. The chain employs TRBV13-2 and TRBJ2-1; 8 bases agree with TRBD2. The read comes to an end 4 residues before the CDR3 does, leaving the germline J gene to fill in the end. Per the germline V gene, CDR1 is NNHNN and CDR2 is SYGAGS (reference sequence). With V trimmed by 6 bases and J by 3 bases, 2 bases remained unmatched. The CDR3 covers 13 residues.